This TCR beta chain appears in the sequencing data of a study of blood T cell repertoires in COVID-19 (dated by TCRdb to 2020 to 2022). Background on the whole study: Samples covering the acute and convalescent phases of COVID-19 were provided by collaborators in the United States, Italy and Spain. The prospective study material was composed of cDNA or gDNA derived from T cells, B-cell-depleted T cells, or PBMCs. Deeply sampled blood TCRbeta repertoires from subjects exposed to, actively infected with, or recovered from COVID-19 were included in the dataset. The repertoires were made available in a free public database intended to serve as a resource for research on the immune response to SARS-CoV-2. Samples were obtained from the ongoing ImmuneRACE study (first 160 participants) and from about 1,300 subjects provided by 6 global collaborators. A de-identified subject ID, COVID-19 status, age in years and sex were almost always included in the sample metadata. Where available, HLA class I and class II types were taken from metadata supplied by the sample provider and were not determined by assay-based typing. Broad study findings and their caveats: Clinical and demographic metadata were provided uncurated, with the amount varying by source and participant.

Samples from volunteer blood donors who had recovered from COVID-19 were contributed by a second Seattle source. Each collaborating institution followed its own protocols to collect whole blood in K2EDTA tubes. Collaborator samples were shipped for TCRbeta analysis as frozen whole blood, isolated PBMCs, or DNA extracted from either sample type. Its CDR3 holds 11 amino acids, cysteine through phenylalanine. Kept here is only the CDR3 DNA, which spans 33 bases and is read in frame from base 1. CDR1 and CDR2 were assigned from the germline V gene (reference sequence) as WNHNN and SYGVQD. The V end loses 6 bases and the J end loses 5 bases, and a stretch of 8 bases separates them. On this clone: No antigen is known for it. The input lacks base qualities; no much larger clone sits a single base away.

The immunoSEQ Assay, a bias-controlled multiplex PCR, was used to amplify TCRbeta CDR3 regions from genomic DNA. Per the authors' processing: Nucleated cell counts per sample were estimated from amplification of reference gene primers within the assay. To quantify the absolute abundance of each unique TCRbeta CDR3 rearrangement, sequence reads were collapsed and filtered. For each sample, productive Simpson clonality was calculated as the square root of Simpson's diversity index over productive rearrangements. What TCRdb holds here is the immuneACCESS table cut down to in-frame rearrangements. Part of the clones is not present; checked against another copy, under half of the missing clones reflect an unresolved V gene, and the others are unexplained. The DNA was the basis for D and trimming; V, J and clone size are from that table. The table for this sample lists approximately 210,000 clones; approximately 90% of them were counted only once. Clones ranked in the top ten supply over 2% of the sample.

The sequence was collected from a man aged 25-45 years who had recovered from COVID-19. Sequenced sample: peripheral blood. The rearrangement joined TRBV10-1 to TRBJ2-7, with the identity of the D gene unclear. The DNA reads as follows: TGCGCCAGCAGCAGGCTGGACGAGCAGTACTTC. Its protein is CASSRLDEQYF.